Below, one TCR beta chain is given with its context. No antigen is known for it. Other DNA sequences in the same sample also yield this CDR3. 13 Jbeta primers and 60 Vbeta primers were used for the PCR. Profiling relied on immunoSEQ multiplex PCR, and the TCRdb table lists in-frame clones only, not all of them. Of roughly 180,000 clones listed, approximately 80% are singletons. This specimen comes from a study of cytomegalovirus exposure and HLA in healthy donors. The study's findings and limits: Among immune exposure information, only CMV serostatus was available. A list of around 160 TCR beta chains associated with cytomegalovirus was given.

The origin of this receptor is a female donor in good health and CMV-seronegative. The sample taken for sequencing was PBMCs.

In nucleotides, the CDR3 is TGTGCCAGCAGCCGCGAGAACACCGGGGAGCTGTTTTTT. This gives the protein CASSRENTGELFF. The chain is built from TRBV7-9 and TRBJ2-2; no reliable D call. With 5 bases removed from V and 1 base from J, the gap between germline ends came to 5 bases. Germline CDR1 and CDR2: SEHNR and FQNEAQ (reference sequence). This CDR3 is 13 amino acids long.